These 10 T cell receptor beta chains share one sample of origin, sequenced in a study of blood T cell repertoires in COVID-19 (TCRdb year 2020). To prepare the library, the immunoSEQ multiplex PCR assay was applied. Held by TCRdb, this immuneACCESS table contains in-frame sequences only and omits some clones. Under half of the omission traces to an unresolved V gene where checked; the cause of the rest is unknown. For this sample the table gives about 140,000 clones, of which approximately 88% were detected only once. The ten largest clones add up to 1.5% to 2% of the sample. The sequencing input was peripheral blood. The receptor set was obtained from a woman in her forties or fifties with acute or convalescent COVID-19.

J is TRBJ1-5 and V is TRBV2; no clear D gene. Trimming cost V 10 bases and J 4 bases, with 14 bases left between them. CDR3 size: 13 residues. Germline V lookup: CDR1 SNHLY, CDR2 FYNNEI. The CDR3, as DNA: TGTGCCACACAAGATGATCCGAATCAGCCCCAGCATTTT. This translates into CATQDDPNQPQHF.

The V gene is TRBV11-2, the J gene TRBJ1-5, with 8 positions matching TRBD1. CDR1 and CDR2 (germline): SGHAT, FQNNGV. V lost 4 bases and J lost 5; bases outside the gene matches: 1. The CDR3 loop spans 13 amino acids. The CDR3 spells CASSSDRDQPQHF. The CDR3 bases are TGTGCCAGCAGCTCGGACAGGGATCAGCCCCAGCATTTT.

V and J are TRBV11-3 and TRBJ2-3; TRBD2 agrees at 10 bases. The germline gives CDR1 SGHNT, CDR2 YENEEA. The CDR3 length is 16 residues. The V segment lost 1 base and the J segment 0 bases; nucleotides outside the gene matches: 1. CDR3 sequence reads: CASSLGLAGSTDTQYF. DNA of the CDR3: TGTGCCAGCAGCTTAGGACTAGCGGGCAGCACAGATACGCAGTATTTT. Together with reference TRBV11-3 and TRBJ2-3, the CDR3 gives the full variable domain: EAGVVQSPRYKIIEKKQPVAFWCNPISGHNTLYWYLQNLGQGPELLIRYENEEAVDDSQLPKDRFSAERLKGVDSTLKIQPAELGDSAVYLCASSLGLAGSTDTQYFGPGTRLTVL.

The chain links TRBV30 to TRBJ2-3; 10 positions agree with TRBD2. Germline values: CDR1 GTSNPN, CDR2 SVGIG (reference sequence). The CDR3 contains 16 residues. V lost 3 bases and J lost 4; bases outside the gene matches: 10. This CDR3 reads CAWRESGGAGADTQYF. CDR3 DNA sequence: TGTGCCTGGAGAGAAAGCGGGGGGGCCGGGGCAGATACGCAGTATTTT.

This sequence joins TRBV23-1 and TRBJ2-5; TRBD1 agrees at 10 bases. TRBV23-1 qualifies as an ORF whose function is uncertain. This CDR3 contains 15 residues. With 6 bases clipped from V and 3 bases from J, the junction kept 7 bases outside the gene matches. CDR3 coding DNA: TGCGCCAGCAGGAGTGCCGGGACAGGGGAAGAGACCCAGTACTTC. Translated: CASRSAGTGEETQYF.

J is TRBJ1-1 and V is TRBV27, with 7 nucleotides matching TRBD1. The CDR3 extends over 11 amino acids. After removal of 6 bases from V and 6 bases from J, the junction contained 1 base not matched to a gene. The germline CDR1 and CDR2 sequences are MNHEY and SMNVEV (reference sequence). The CDR3 region is CASRTGPEAFF. The CDR3 nucleotides read TGTGCCAGCAGGACAGGGCCTGAAGCTTTCTTT.

The chain links TRBV7-2 to TRBJ1-5, with 9 bases that match TRBD1. This CDR3 has 16 amino acids. The V gene's germline CDR1 is SGHTA and CDR2 FQGNSA. J gave up 2 bases and V 3 bases, and 5 bases lay outside the gene matches. The CDR3, as DNA: TGTGCCAGCAGCTTCACAGGGGGCGGCGGCAATCAGCCCCAGCATTTT. This encodes CASSFTGGGGNQPQHF.

The chain joins TRBV19 to TRBJ2-2; 8 positions agree with TRBD1. The junction had 10 bases not matched to a gene; V was cut back by 4 bases and J by 6 bases. The CDR3 totals 16 residues. Per the germline V gene, CDR1 is LNHDA and CDR2 is SQIVND (reference sequence). CDR3 sequence reads: CASSTAGGSRPGELFF. As DNA, the CDR3 is TGTGCCAGTAGTACAGCAGGGGGCTCCAGGCCCGGGGAGCTGTTTTTT.

The chain uses TRBV28 and TRBJ1-1; perhaps TRBD1 as D (5 bases). This CDR3 is 13 amino acids long. CDR1 is MDHEN, CDR2 SYDVKM, per germline. The V end was cut by 7 bases, the J end by 2 bases, with 11 bases between. The CDR3 is CASTRTPNTEAFF. CDR3 nucleotides: TGTGCCAGCACCCGGACACCCAACACTGAAGCTTTCTTT.

The table lists this clone with a count of one. The V and J genes are TRBV30 and TRBJ2-5; 10 bases agree with TRBD2. The CDR3 runs to 14 residues. CDR1 is GTSNPN and CDR2 is SVGIG in the germline V gene (reference sequence). J lost 4 bases, V lost 2 bases, and 4 bases had no gene match. The CDR3 DNA reads as TGTGCCTGGAGTTTGGGACTAGCGTCAGAGACCCAGTACTTC. It translates to CAWSLGLASETQYF.